Presented here are 15 T cell receptor beta chains from one specimen sequenced in a study of regulatory T cells in long-lasting Graves disease. To make TCR beta libraries, researchers used iRepertoire HTBI primers and Arm-PCR of CDR3 regions. Each CDR3 protein is one row after TCRdb ran MiXCR on the multiplex PCR reads. Found here are about 210,000 distinct CDR3 sequences, roughly 19% of them singletons; the top ten hold 10% to 15%. The sample's time point: newly diagnosed GD, antithyroid drugs for less than 3 months. Following extraction of RNA from PBMCs, that RNA was used to make the TCR library. The same sample was also studied in work on T cells in Graves' hyperthyroidism and ophthalmopathy.

The input for sequencing was peripheral blood mononuclear cells (PBMCs), taken at new diagnosis, from a patient treated with antithyroid drugs. These receptors all come from a woman younger than 45 with Graves disease.

Comments on this clonotype: A far more abundant clone sits one base away, making this likely a read error. The chain carries TRBV11-2 and TRBJ2-5; no clear D gene. There are 16 residues in the CDR3. Trimming pared 1 base from V and 11 bases from J, leaving 23 bases between. Germline V lookup: CDR1 SGHAT, CDR2 FQNNGV. CDR3 region: CASSLGWRSSYNEQYF. The DNA for the CDR3 is TGTGCCAGCAGCTTAGGGTGGCGGAGCTCCTACAATGAGCAGTACTTC.

In this sample, this clonotype turned up a few times. The chain links TRBV5-8 to TRBJ1-5, with 9 bases lining up with TRBD1. CDR1 SGHTS and CDR2 YDEGEE come from the germline V gene. Trimming removed 3 bases from V and 1 base from J; junction bases left unmatched: 5. CDR3 length equals 16 residues. The CDR3 coding sequence is TGTGCCAGCAGCTCCGGGACAGGGATGAGCAATCAGCCCCAGCATTTT. Amino acid sequence: CASSSGTGMSNQPQHF. Filled out from reference TRBV5-8 and TRBJ1-5, the complete variable domain reads EAGVTQSPTHLIKTRGQQATLRCSPISGHTSVYWYQQALGLGLQFLLWYDEGEERNRGNFPPRFSGRQFPNYSSELNVNALELEDSALYLCASSSGTGMSNQPQHFGDGTRLSIL.

This clonotype was seen repeatedly, ten times or more. The chain employs TRBV6-1 and TRBJ1-1; 8 bases align to TRBD1. From germline, CDR1 is MNHNS and CDR2 SASEGT. V dropped 4 bases and J dropped 4; count of bases not matched to a gene: 8. The CDR3 is made up of 15 amino acids. DNA for the CDR3: TGTGCCAGCAGTGGGGTTCAGGGGGCGAGCACTGAAGCTTTCTTT. Encoded protein: CASSGVQGASTEAFF.

This clonotype was counted at least ten times. V usage is TRBV28 and J usage is TRBJ2-4, with a tentative D call TRBD1 (6 bases). CDR3 length: 16 residues. Germline V gene data show CDR1 as MDHEN and CDR2 as SYDVKM. V was shortened by 6 bases and J by 0 bases, with 15 bases between the two germline ends. DNA for the CDR3: TGTGCCAGCAGCTGGGGGCACAACCTAGCCAAAAACATTCAGTACTTC. Translation: CASSWGHNLAKNIQYF.

This chain links TRBV28 with TRBJ2-3; D is perhaps TRBD2 (6 bases). V lost 3 bases and J 6 bases, leaving 13 bases between the germline ends. CDR1 is MDHEN and CDR2 is SYDVKM in the germline V gene. This CDR3 is 14 amino acids long. This CDR3 is CASSLSGRLDTQYF. The CDR3 nucleotides are TGTGCCAGCAGTTTGAGTGGGAGGTTGGATACGCAGTATTTT.

The rearrangement links TRBV2 to TRBJ2-1; no reliable D call. CDR1 and CDR2 (germline): SNHLY, FYNNEI. V lost 5 bases and J lost 4, with 12 bases in between. This CDR3 comprises 14 residues. The CDR3 DNA follows: TGTGCCAGCAGTAGACGGTTTGGGTACAATGAGCAGTTCTTC. Protein: CASSRRFGYNEQFF.

The sample holds a few counts of this clonotype. The rearrangement uses TRBV3-1 and TRBJ1-6; no clear D gene. Trimming took off 3 bases at V and 6 bases at J, with 0 bases between the two ends. Germline V gene lookup returns CDR1 LGHDT and CDR2 YNNKEL (reference sequence). The CDR3 loop spans 11 amino acids. The CDR3 loop is CASSHNSPLHF. The CDR3 DNA follows: TGTGCCAGCAGCCATAATTCACCCCTCCACTTT.

This sequence joins TRBV4-1 and TRBJ1-3; unclear D gene. The CDR3 extends over 15 amino acids. Trimming left V 0 bases short and J 4 bases short, with 10 bases between. Per the germline V gene, CDR1 is MGHRA and CDR2 is YSYEKL. CDR3: CASSQDTAGGNTIYF. The CDR3, as DNA: TGCGCCAGCAGCCAAGATACGGCGGGGGGAAACACCATATATTTT.

At least ten counts were recorded for this clonotype. One end of the junction does not line up with germline, which may come from a read error. This sequence joins TRBV7-7 and TRBJ2-2; 8 bases fit TRBD2. The germline CDR1 and CDR2 sequences are SSHAT and FNYEAQ (reference sequence). The CDR3 runs 17 residues. The CDR3, as DNA: TGTGCTAGCAGCTTAGGGGCAAGCGGGAGCACAACCGGGGAGCTGTTTTTT. Protein: CASSLGASGSTTGELFF.

This clonotype showed up just a few times. The chain couples TRBV9 to TRBJ2-3; TRBD2 matches at 11 bases. The V segment lost 2 bases and the J segment 4 bases; nucleotides outside the gene matches: 6. The germline V gene encodes CDR1 SGDLS and CDR2 YYNGEE. The CDR3 covers 16 residues. CDR3 nucleotide sequence: TGTGCCAGCAGCGTTAGCGGGAGGGCCGTATCAGATACGCAGTATTTT. Amino acids: CASSVSGRAVSDTQYF. The whole variable domain, filled in from reference TRBV9 and TRBJ2-3, reads DSGVTQTPKHLITATGQRVTLRCSPRSGDLSVYWYQQSLDQGLQFLIQYYNGEERAKGNILERFSAQQFPDLHSELNLSSLELGDSALYFCASSVSGRAVSDTQYFGPGTRLTVL.

This clonotype was seen many times. This chain uses TRBV12-3 or TRBV12-4 with TRBJ2-1; D is ambiguous. The CDR3 loop spans 15 amino acids. Between the trimmed V and J ends, which lost 6 bases and 1 base, there was a span of 13 bases. The CDR3 sequence: CASRSRSPSYNEQFF. The CDR3 DNA sequence: TGTGCCAGCAGGTCTAGAAGCCCTTCCTACAATGAGCAGTTCTTC.

This clonotype was detected ten times or more. This chain joins TRBV7-3 and TRBJ1-6; perhaps TRBD1 as D (6 bases). With 5 bases removed from V and 1 base from J, the gap between germline ends came to 6 bases. The CDR3 loop spans 14 amino acids. Germline CDR1 is SGHTA and CDR2 is FQGTGA. The CDR3 nucleotides are TGTGCCAGCAGCCAGGGGTCCTATAATTCACCCCTCCACTTT. Encoded protein: CASSQGSYNSPLHF.

V is TRBV2 and J is TRBJ2-7, with D unresolved. This CDR3 has 13 amino acids. From germline, CDR1 is SNHLY and CDR2 FYNNEI. Trimming stripped 4 bases from V and 6 bases from J, with 13 bases between. Here the CDR3 reads CASSGYGGFEQYF. The DNA for the CDR3 is TGTGCCAGCAGTGGTTACGGTGGATTCGAGCAGTACTTC.

This clonotype was picked up one time. The CDR3 bases are TGTGCCAGCGGATCGATAGGGGGCCCGGGTCATACCGAGCAGTACTTC. This encodes CASGSIGGPGHTEQYF. V usage is TRBV28 and J usage is TRBJ2-7; TRBD1 agrees at 7 bases. Unmatched junction bases numbered 19, after V lost 8 bases and J lost 6 bases. This CDR3 is 16 amino acids long. Germline assignment: CDR1 MDHEN and CDR2 SYDVKM.

This clonotype showed up many times. The rearrangement uses TRBV6-1 and TRBJ2-1; D gene ambiguous. In germline, CDR1 is MNHNS, CDR2 SASEGT. V gave up 5 bases and J gave up 0 bases, with 14 bases separating them. There are 16 residues in the CDR3. CDR3 protein: CASSPERRVSYNEQFF. The DNA of the CDR3 is TGTGCCAGCAGTCCCGAGAGACGAGTCTCCTACAATGAGCAGTTCTTC.